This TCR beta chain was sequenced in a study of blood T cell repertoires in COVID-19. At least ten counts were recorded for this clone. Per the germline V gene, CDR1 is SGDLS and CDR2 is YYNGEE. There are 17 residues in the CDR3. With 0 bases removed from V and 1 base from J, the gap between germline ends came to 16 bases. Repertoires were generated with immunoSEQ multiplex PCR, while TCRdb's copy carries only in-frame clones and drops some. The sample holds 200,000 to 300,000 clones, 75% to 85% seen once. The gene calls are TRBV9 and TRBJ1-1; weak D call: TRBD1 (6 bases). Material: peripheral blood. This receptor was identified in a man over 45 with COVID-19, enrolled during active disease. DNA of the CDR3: TGTGCCAGCAGCGTAGAATCGACAGGACCTCGGAACACTGAAGCTTTCTTT. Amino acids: CASSVESTGPRNTEAFF.